Shown below are 10 T cell receptor beta chains from a single sample sequenced in a study of shared clonotypes between healthy human individuals. CD8 cells regarded as naive lacked CD45RO, were positively chosen for CCR7, and omitted terminally differentiated effector memory CD45RA+ cells. Method: immunoSEQ multiplex PCR; TCRdb's copy keeps in-frame clones and lacks some. Among around 1.9 million clones listed, approximately 92% were seen once. The sequenced sample consisted of naive CD8+ T cells from PBMCs. The receptors originated from a man between 18 and 35 years old in good health. Some clones in this sample may be carry-over from other donors' samples.

The V and J genes are TRBV9 and TRBJ2-1, with D possibly TRBD1 on 6 matching bases. The CDR3 is made up of 14 amino acids. Per germline, CDR1 SGDLS and CDR2 YYNGEE. Between the trimmed V and J ends, which lost 2 bases and 10 bases, there was a span of 16 bases. CDR3 residues: CASSVSGSQGEQFF. The DNA of the CDR3 is TGTGCCAGCAGCGTCTCTGGGTCTCAGGGGGAGCAGTTCTTC. The variable domain in full, completed from reference TRBV9 and TRBJ2-1, reads DSGVTQTPKHLITATGQRVTLRCSPRSGDLSVYWYQQSLDQGLQFLIQYYNGEERAKGNILERFSAQQFPDLHSELNLSSLELGDSALYFCASSVSGSQGEQFFGPGTRLTVL.

On this clone: Germline and junction disagree at one end, which may indicate a read error. The sample has other DNA sequences that encode this CDR3 too. The CDR3 nucleotides read TGTGCCAGCAGTTCCCCTTACCAGGAGACCCAGTACTTC. Protein: CASSSPYQETQYF. The chain is built from TRBV27 and TRBJ2-5; D ambiguous. CDR1 is MNHEY and CDR2 is SMNVEV in the germline V gene (reference sequence). This CDR3 region has 13 residues.

V usage is TRBV19 and J usage is TRBJ2-7; D gene unclear. V was pared by 6 bases and J by 1 base, with 10 bases between. CDR3 size: 13 residues. CDR1 LNHDA and CDR2 SQIVND come from the germline V gene (reference sequence). The CDR3: CASSLSNSYEQYF. As DNA, the CDR3 is TGTGCCAGTAGCCTCTCCAATTCCTACGAGCAGTACTTC. Variable domain in full (rest from reference TRBV19 and TRBJ2-7): DGGITQSPKYLFRKEGQNVTLSCEQNLNHDAMYWYRQDPGQGLRLIYYSQIVNDFQKGDIAEGYSVSREKKESFPLTVTSAQKNPTAFYLCASSLSNSYEQYFGPGTRLTVT.

The chain uses TRBV2 and TRBJ1-5, with D uncertain. The V end lost 0 bases, the J end lost 7 bases, and 10 bases lay between the germline ends. CDR1 is SNHLY, CDR2 FYNNEI, per germline. The CDR3 consists of 14 residues. The CDR3 nucleotides read TGTGCCAGCAGTGAAGCGGGGTCGGACCAGCCCCAGCATTTT. Protein product: CASSEAGSDQPQHF.

This clone showed up just once. This chain connects TRBV7-9 to TRBJ2-1; D possibly corresponds to TRBD2 (6 bases). Trimming removed 5 bases from V and 14 bases from J, with 16 bases in between. Per germline, CDR1 SEHNR and CDR2 FQNEAQ (reference sequence). This CDR3 region has 12 residues. The CDR3 here is CASSPGGVRKFF. CDR3 bases: TGTGCCAGCAGCCCCGGCGGGGTTCGGAAGTTCTTC.

This chain connects TRBV30 to TRBJ2-1; D unclear. CDR1 GTSNPN and CDR2 SVGIG come from the germline V gene (reference sequence). V was clipped by 1 base and J by 6 bases, with 10 bases between them. This CDR3 is 13 amino acids long. The CDR3 loop reads CAWSGYWGNEQFF. Here the CDR3 DNA reads TGTGCCTGGAGTGGATACTGGGGCAATGAGCAGTTCTTC.

This chain connects TRBV30 to TRBJ1-2; no definite D call. Trimming removed 2 bases from V and 3 bases from J, with 19 bases in between. There are 16 residues in the CDR3. Looked up from germline, CDR1 is GTSNPN and CDR2 is SVGIG (reference sequence). Written as DNA, the CDR3 is TGTGCCTGGAGTCAGCCCTTATTCCTAGATCACTATGGCTACACCTTC. Translating it yields CAWSQPLFLDHYGYTF.

The V gene is TRBV27, the J gene TRBJ2-7; TRBD1 matches 10 bases. Germline V CDR1 and CDR2: MNHEY, SMNVEV (reference sequence). With V trimmed by 6 bases and J by 2 bases, 7 bases remained unmatched. CDR3 length: 15 amino acids. Here the CDR3 reads CASRGTGTGAYEQYF. The CDR3, as DNA: TGTGCCAGCAGGGGAACCGGGACAGGGGCCTACGAGCAGTACTTC.

The V and J genes are TRBV19 and TRBJ1-1; TRBD1 matches 7 bases. Germline CDR1 reads LNHDA; CDR2 reads SQIVND (reference sequence). The CDR3 runs to 15 residues. Germline trimming cut 4 bases from V and 3 bases from J; bases unmatched to any gene: 8. CDR3 bases: TGTGCCAGTAGTACCCGGGACAGAAGTGACACTGAAGCTTTCTTT. Its translation: CASSTRDRSDTEAFF.

About this clone: Other DNA sequences in the sample encode the same CDR3. J is TRBJ2-7 and V is TRBV4-1; D is ambiguous. The V gene's germline CDR1 is MGHRA and CDR2 YSYEKL. The V and J ends lost 1 base and 5 bases respectively, with 9 bases between them. The CDR3 runs 13 residues. This chain's CDR3 is CASSQALGDEQYF. The DNA for the CDR3 is TGCGCCAGCAGCCAAGCCCTCGGTGACGAGCAGTACTTC.